This T cell receptor (beta chain) was identified during a study of T cell changes during pregnancy in multiple sclerosis. TCRdb's table, derived via immunoSEQ multiplex PCR, lists solely in-frame clones and lacks some. The sample has tens of thousands of clones, about 90% seen once. CDR3 length: 15 amino acids. Germline V gene lookup returns CDR1 KGHSH and CDR2 LQKENI. With V trimmed by 3 bases and J by 8 bases, 8 bases remained unmatched. The rearrangement links TRBV18 to TRBJ1-4; 8 bases are shared with TRBD1. This clonotype was sampled from a female donor with multiple sclerosis, enrolled in a pregnancy study. Sequences were derived from CD4+ T cells from peripheral blood mononuclear cells, sampled before pregnancy. For the CDR3, the DNA is TGTGCCAGCTCACCCCAGGGGGCCCAGGGGGAAAAACTGTTTTTT. It encodes CASSPQGAQGEKLFF.